The 20 T cell receptor beta chains given below trace back to one sample, sequenced in a study of cytomegalovirus exposure and HLA in healthy donors. The table came from immunoSEQ multiplex PCR; TCRdb's copy has only in-frame clones and leaves some out. The sample has some 270,000 clones, roughly 85% seen once. The sample comprised PBMCs. These TCRs come from a woman aged 18-35 years in good health and CMV-seronegative.

This clone was observed a single time. The CDR3 nucleotides are TGCGCCAGCAGCCAAGCCACTAGGGCCTCCTACAATGAGCAGTTCTTC. Translating it yields CASSQATRASYNEQFF. V is TRBV4-1 and J is TRBJ2-1, with a weak D call TRBD2 (5 bases). The CDR3 sequence is 16 residues long. Germline V gives CDR1 MGHRA, CDR2 YSYEKL. V was cut by 1 base and J by 0 bases, with 10 bases left in between.

This chain connects TRBV19 to TRBJ2-7, with 8 bases identical to TRBD2. V lost 5 bases and J lost 5; bases outside the gene matches: 14. CDR1 and CDR2 (germline): LNHDA, SQIVND (reference sequence). The CDR3 sequence is 16 residues long. The CDR3 DNA reads TGTGCCAGTAGTGAGTTAGCGGGAAGGAGTCTCGACGAGCAGTACTTC. It codes for CASSELAGRSLDEQYF.

A word on this clone: A read error may account for a junction end that differs from germline. J is TRBJ1-2 and V is TRBV28; tentatively, D is TRBD1 (5 bases). Germline loops: CDR1 MDHEN, CDR2 SYDVKM. This CDR3 has 11 amino acids. CDR3 sequence (DNA): TGTGCCAGCAGTTTTAGGGGAAGACACTTCTTC. It encodes CASSFRGRHFF.

This sequence joins TRBV27 and TRBJ2-7, with TRBD2 matching 9 bases. V was pared by 4 bases and J by 5 bases, with 9 bases of the junction left unmatched. The CDR3 loop spans 15 amino acids. Germline CDR1 is MNHEY and CDR2 is SMNVEV (reference sequence). CDR3 protein: CASSYPASGINEQYF. In nucleotides, the CDR3 is TGTGCCAGCAGTTACCCCGCTAGCGGGATCAACGAGCAGTACTTC.

This clone was seen a few times. V and J are TRBV19 and TRBJ1-3; TRBD1 is a possible D gene (6 bases). V lost 6 bases, J lost 6 bases, and 21 bases lay in between. The V gene's germline CDR1 is LNHDA and CDR2 SQIVND (reference sequence). The CDR3 spans 16 residues. Written as DNA, the CDR3 is TGTGCCAGTAGACTTACCTCGACAGGATTAGAAAACACCATATATTTT. Its protein product is CASRLTSTGLENTIYF.

The chain couples TRBV28 to TRBJ2-7, with 14 bases aligning to TRBD2. The CDR3 runs 18 residues. Germline assignment: CDR1 MDHEN and CDR2 SYDVKM. With V trimmed by 7 bases and J by 0 bases, 11 bases remained unmatched. DNA of the CDR3: TGTGCCAGCACCCAGACTACCGGGACTAGCGGGGGCTCCTACGAGCAGTACTTC. This encodes CASTQTTGTSGGSYEQYF.

There are a few counts of this clone. The rearrangement links TRBV27 to TRBJ1-2, with D possibly being TRBD1 (6 bases). This CDR3 contains 12 residues. From germline, CDR1 is MNHEY and CDR2 SMNVEV (reference sequence). Trimming left V 5 bases short and J 5 bases short, with 9 bases between. This chain's CDR3 is CASSRQGYGYTF. The CDR3 DNA follows: TGTGCCAGCAGTCGTCAGGGGTATGGCTACACCTTC.

The chain carries TRBV11-3 and TRBJ2-1; perhaps TRBD2 as D (5 bases). In germline, CDR1 is SGHNT, CDR2 YENEEA. The CDR3 totals 13 residues. With 5 bases removed from V and 9 bases from J, the gap between germline ends came to 14 bases. CDR3 coding DNA: TGTGCCAGCAGCGGACTGACCGTCGGTGAGCAGTTCTTC. Protein product: CASSGLTVGEQFF.

The count of this clone is one. The J gene is TRBJ1-2, the V gene TRBV4-3, with a tentative D call TRBD1 (6 bases). The V gene's germline CDR1 is LGHNA and CDR2 YSLEER. Trimming left V 0 bases short and J 4 bases short, with 15 bases between. This CDR3 spans 16 amino acids. Here the CDR3 reads CASSQDLGGGGYGYTF. DNA of the CDR3: TGCGCCAGCAGCCAAGATCTCGGGGGGGGCGGCTATGGCTACACCTTC.

The chain is built from TRBV27 and TRBJ2-7; D ambiguous. Germline V gene lookup returns CDR1 MNHEY and CDR2 SMNVEV (reference sequence). The CDR3 consists of 14 residues. Trimming shortened V by 3 bases and J by 3 bases, and 12 bases separated the two germline ends. The CDR3 protein is CASSFLGSLYEQYF. The CDR3 nucleotides are TGTGCCAGCAGTTTTCTCGGGTCTCTCTACGAGCAGTACTTC.

V is TRBV9 and J is TRBJ2-5, with TRBD1 identical over 10 bases. The J segment lost 4 bases and the V segment lost 1 base, leaving 7 bases of the junction unmatched. CDR1 and CDR2 from the germline V gene are SGDLS and YYNGEE. This CDR3 comprises 16 residues. The chain's CDR3 is CASSVRRDRGGETQYF. CDR3 sequence (DNA): TGTGCCAGCAGCGTACGACGGGACAGGGGAGGAGAGACCCAGTACTTC.

This clone was detected a few times. This chain links TRBV2 with TRBJ1-2; TRBD1 matches 8 bases. Looked up from germline, CDR1 is SNHLY and CDR2 is FYNNEI. Trimming at V came to 2 bases and at J to 4 bases, leaving 6 bases not matched to a gene. CDR3 length: 15 amino acids. This chain's CDR3 is CASSESQGAIYGYTF. In nucleotides, the CDR3 is TGTGCCAGCAGTGAAAGCCAGGGGGCCATCTATGGCTACACCTTC.

The chain uses TRBV11-2 and TRBJ2-7; maybe TRBD1 (6 bases). V was trimmed by 3 bases and J by 7 bases, leaving 16 bases between them. This CDR3 region has 14 residues. The germline V gene has CDR1 SGHAT and CDR2 FQNNGV. CDR3: CASSFGTPSREQYF. The CDR3 DNA sequence: TGTGCCAGCAGCTTCGGGACACCTTCTCGAGAGCAGTACTTC.

This chain connects TRBV18 to TRBJ1-4; D is uncertain. Per germline, CDR1 KGHSH and CDR2 LQKENI. V was pared by 6 bases and J by 0 bases, with 17 bases between. This CDR3 contains 17 residues. For the CDR3, the DNA is TGTGCCAGCTCCGGGAGACGTCTCGCCGCAACTAATGAAAAACTGTTTTTT. As protein: CASSGRRLAATNEKLFF.

The chain combines TRBV19 with TRBJ2-3; 8 positions match TRBD1. This CDR3 has 15 amino acids. CDR1 and CDR2 (germline): LNHDA, SQIVND (reference sequence). Trimming cost V 5 bases and J 1 base; bases outside gene matches: 5. CDR3 DNA: TGTGCCAGTAGTGGACCGGGACAGGGCACAGATACGCAGTATTTT. Its translation: CASSGPGQGTDTQYF.

This clone was seen a handful of times. The rearrangement joins TRBV30 to TRBJ1-2, with D perhaps TRBD1 (6 bases). CDR1 and CDR2 from the germline V gene are GTSNPN and SVGIG (reference sequence). The CDR3 consists of 14 residues. V lost 2 bases, J lost 5 bases, and 15 bases lay in between. The CDR3 nucleotides read TGTGCCTGGAGTCTAACAGGGTTTACGTATGGCTACACCTTC. Amino acids: CAWSLTGFTYGYTF.

This clone has more than one count but fewer than ten. The genes are TRBV11-1 and TRBJ1-1; 8 nucleotides match TRBD1. The V and J ends lost 0 bases and 4 bases, in that order; junction bases with no gene match: 1. Germline CDR1 and CDR2: SGHAT and FQDESV (reference sequence). The CDR3 runs 14 residues. The CDR3 nucleotides read TGTGCCAGCAGCTTAGCGGGACAGGTCACTGAAGCTTTCTTT. It codes for CASSLAGQVTEAFF. Drawing the rest from reference TRBV11-1 and TRBJ1-1, the complete variable domain is EAEVAQSPRYKITEKSQAVAFWCDPISGHATLYWYRQILGQGPELLVQFQDESVVDDSQLPKDRFSAERLKGVDSTLKIQPAELGDSAMYLCASSLAGQVTEAFFGQGTRLTVV.

V and J are TRBV5-6 and TRBJ2-1, with 7 nucleotides matching TRBD2. Germline V lookup: CDR1 SGHDT, CDR2 YYEEEE. This CDR3 is built from 14 residues. Losses at the gene ends were 1 base for V and 9 bases for J; bases not matched to a gene: 7. CDR3 sequence reads: CASSLPGGVSEQFF. CDR3 in DNA: TGTGCCAGCAGCTTGCCGGGAGGAGTTAGTGAGCAGTTCTTC.

The chain combines TRBV30 with TRBJ2-3; 13 nucleotides agree with TRBD2. The CDR3 contains 16 residues. V lost 3 bases, J lost 2 bases, and 5 bases stayed unmatched. From germline, CDR1 is GTSNPN and CDR2 SVGIG (reference sequence). The CDR3 here is CAWSPGLAGDTDTQYF. The CDR3, as DNA: TGTGCCTGGAGCCCCGGACTAGCGGGAGACACAGATACGCAGTATTTT.

This rearrangement joins TRBV4-1 to TRBJ1-6, with TRBD1 matching over 7 bases. The V and J ends lost 1 base and 0 bases, in that order; junction bases with no gene match: 6. This CDR3 has 18 amino acids. CDR1 is MGHRA and CDR2 is YSYEKL in the germline V gene. CDR3 in DNA: TGCGCCAGCAGCCAAGGTCAGGGGACAGACTCCTATAATTCACCCCTCCACTTT. Protein sequence: CASSQGQGTDSYNSPLHF.